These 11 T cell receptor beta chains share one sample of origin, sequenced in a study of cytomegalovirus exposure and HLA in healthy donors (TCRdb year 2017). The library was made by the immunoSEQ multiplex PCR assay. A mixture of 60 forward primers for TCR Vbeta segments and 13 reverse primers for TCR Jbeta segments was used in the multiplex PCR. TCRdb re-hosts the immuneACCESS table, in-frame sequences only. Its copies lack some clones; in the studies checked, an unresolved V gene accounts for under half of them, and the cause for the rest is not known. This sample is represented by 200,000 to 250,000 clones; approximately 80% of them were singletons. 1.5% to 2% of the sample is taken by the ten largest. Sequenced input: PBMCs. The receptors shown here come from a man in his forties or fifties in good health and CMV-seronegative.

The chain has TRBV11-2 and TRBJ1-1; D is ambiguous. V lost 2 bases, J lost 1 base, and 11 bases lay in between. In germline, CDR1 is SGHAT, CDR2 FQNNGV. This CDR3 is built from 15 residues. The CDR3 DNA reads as TGTGCCAGCAGCTTAATGAGGGTTGGGAACACTGAAGCTTTCTTT. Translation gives CASSLMRVGNTEAFF.

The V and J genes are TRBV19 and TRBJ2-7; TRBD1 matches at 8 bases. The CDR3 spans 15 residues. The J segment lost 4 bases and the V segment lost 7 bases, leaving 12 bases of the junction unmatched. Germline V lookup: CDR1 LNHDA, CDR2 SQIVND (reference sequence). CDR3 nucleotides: TGTGCCAGTAAGAAGAGGACAGGGCCCTTATACGAGCAGTACTTC. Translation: CASKKRTGPLYEQYF.

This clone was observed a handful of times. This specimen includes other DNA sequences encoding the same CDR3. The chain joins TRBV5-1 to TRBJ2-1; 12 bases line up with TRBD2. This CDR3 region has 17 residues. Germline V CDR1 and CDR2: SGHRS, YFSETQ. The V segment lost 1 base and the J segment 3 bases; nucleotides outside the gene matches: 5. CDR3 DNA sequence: TGCGCCAGCAGCTTGAGACTAGCGGGAGCTTACTACAATGAGCAGTTCTTC. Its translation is CASSLRLAGAYYNEQFF.

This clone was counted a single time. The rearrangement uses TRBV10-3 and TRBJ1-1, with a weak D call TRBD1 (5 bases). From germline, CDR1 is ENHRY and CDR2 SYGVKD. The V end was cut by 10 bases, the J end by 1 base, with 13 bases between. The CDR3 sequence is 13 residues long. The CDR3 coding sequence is TGTGCCACCTCGACGGGGGGGAACACTGAAGCTTTCTTT. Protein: CATSTGGNTEAFF.

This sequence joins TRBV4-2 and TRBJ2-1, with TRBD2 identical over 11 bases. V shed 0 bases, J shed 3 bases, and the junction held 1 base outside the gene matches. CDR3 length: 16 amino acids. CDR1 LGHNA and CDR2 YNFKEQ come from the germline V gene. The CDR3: CASSQDTSGSYNEQFF. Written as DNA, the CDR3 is TGTGCCAGCAGCCAAGATACTAGCGGGAGCTACAATGAGCAGTTCTTC.

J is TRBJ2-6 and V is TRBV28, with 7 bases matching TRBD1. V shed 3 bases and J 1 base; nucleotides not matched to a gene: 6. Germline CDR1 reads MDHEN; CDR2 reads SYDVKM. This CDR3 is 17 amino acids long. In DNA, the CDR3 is TGTGCCAGCAGTTTCGGTGCAGGGGGATCTGGGGCCAACGTCCTGACTTTC. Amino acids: CASSFGAGGSGANVLTF.

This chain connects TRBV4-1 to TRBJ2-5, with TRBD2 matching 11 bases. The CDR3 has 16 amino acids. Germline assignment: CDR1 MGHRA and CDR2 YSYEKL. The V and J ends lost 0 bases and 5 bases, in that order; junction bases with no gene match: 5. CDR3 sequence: CASSQDGTSGSETQYF. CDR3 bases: TGCGCCAGCAGCCAAGATGGAACTAGCGGGAGTGAGACCCAGTACTTC.

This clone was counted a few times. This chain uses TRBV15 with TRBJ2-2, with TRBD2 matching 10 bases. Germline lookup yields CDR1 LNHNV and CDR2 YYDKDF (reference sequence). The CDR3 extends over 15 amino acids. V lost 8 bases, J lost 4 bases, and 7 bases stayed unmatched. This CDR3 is CATGSGRLATGELFF. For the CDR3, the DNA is TGTGCCACCGGTAGCGGGAGGTTGGCCACCGGGGAGCTGTTTTTT.

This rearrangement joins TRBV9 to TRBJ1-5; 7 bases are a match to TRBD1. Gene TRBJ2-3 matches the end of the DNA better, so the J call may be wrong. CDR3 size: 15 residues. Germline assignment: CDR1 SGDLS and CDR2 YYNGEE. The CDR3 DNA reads TGTGCCAGCAGCGCGACAGGGACGAGCAATCAGCCCCAGTATTTT. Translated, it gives CASSATGTSNQPQYF.

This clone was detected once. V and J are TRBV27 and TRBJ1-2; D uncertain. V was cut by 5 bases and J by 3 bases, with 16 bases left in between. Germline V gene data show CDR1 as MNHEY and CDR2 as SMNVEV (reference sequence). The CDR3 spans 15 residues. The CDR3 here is CASSGGDTGDYGYTF. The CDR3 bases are TGTGCCAGCAGTGGCGGGGATACCGGGGACTATGGCTACACCTTC.

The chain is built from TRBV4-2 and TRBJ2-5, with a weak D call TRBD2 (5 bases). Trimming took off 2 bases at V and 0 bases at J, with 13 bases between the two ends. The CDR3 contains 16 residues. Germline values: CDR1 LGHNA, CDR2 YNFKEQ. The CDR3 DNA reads TGTGCCAGCAGCCAACGTCCGACTACGTACCAAGAGACCCAGTACTTC. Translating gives CASSQRPTTYQETQYF.